A single T cell receptor (beta chain) is shown here with its context. Its antigen is not identified. This sample stems from a study of cytomegalovirus exposure and HLA in healthy donors. Study-level results: TCR beta chain V- and J-gene trimming was linked, in a later analysis, to a missense variant in DCLRE1C. Reportedly, fewer N-insertions than the approximately 610-donor mean appeared in an Asian-associated ancestry cluster in a later analysis.

The PCR employed 60 Vbeta primers together with 13 Jbeta primers. The data were produced by immunoSEQ multiplex PCR, yet TCRdb's version contains in-frame clones alone and is incomplete. This table holds approximately 70,000 clones, under 85% found once. Healthy bone marrow donors formed the donor group. Nominally healthy donors provided the samples, though records likely missed some immune exposures. Germline loops: CDR1 MNHEY, CDR2 SVGAGI. The trim removed 6 bases at V and 9 bases at J, leaving 5 bases unmatched. CDR3 length equals 14 residues. This receptor was identified in a woman aged 55-70 years in good health and CMV-seropositive. Source material: PBMCs. The rearrangement joins TRBV6-5 to TRBJ1-6; 10 positions agree with TRBD1. The CDR3 spells CASSQTGGGSPLHF. The CDR3 coding sequence is TGTGCCAGCAGCCAGACAGGGGGCGGTTCACCCCTCCACTTT.